This T cell receptor beta chain was retrieved from a study of a mutant IDH1 vaccine in newly diagnosed glioma. CDR1 is SGHNT, CDR2 YENEEA, per germline. The V and J ends lost 2 bases and 8 bases respectively, with 12 bases between them. CDR3 length: 14 residues. Some clones are missing from TCRdb's copy, which holds only in-frame ones; the method was immunoSEQ multiplex PCR. Among approximately 35,000 clones listed, roughly 54% were seen once. On this clone: Antigen unknown.

The study's findings and limits: Patients mounted vaccine-induced immune responses in 80% to 95% of cases.

The time point: week 5, during vaccination. Vaccination comprised doses that each held 300 ug of mutant IDH1 20-mer peptide, plus topical imiquimod. The chain carries TRBV11-3 and TRBJ1-4, with unresolved D. The source was PBMCs, collected from a glioma patient whose treatment included an IDH1 peptide vaccine. This receptor was identified in a woman aged 18 to 35 with glioma. DNA of the CDR3: TGTGCCAGCAGCTTACGCGGGGTGGAGGAAAAACTGTTTTTT. Its translation is CASSLRGVEEKLFF.